Listed below are T cell receptor beta chains from one sample, sequenced in a study of T-cell reconstitution after alpha-beta-depleted transplantation in children. MiXCR, applied by TCRdb to the PCR reads, yields one record per CDR3 protein. The sample contains 600,000 to 800,000 distinct CDR3 sequences, around 13% of which appear only once. Material: PBMCs, obtained before TCRalphabeta/CD19-depleted stem cell transplant. The receptor source for this set is a girl aged 2-10 years with congenital amegakaryocytic thrombocytopenia, due to receive a stem cell transplant. Both conserved end residues are part of each CDR3.

V: TRBV20-1
J: TRBJ1-6
CDR3: CSARASQRGANSPLHF

V: TRBV6-6
J: TRBJ2-2
CDR3: CGARGRNTGELFF

V: TRBV12-3/TRBV12-4
J: TRBJ2-7
CDR3: CASSFLKFYEQSF

V: TRBV10-3
J: TRBJ2-3
CDR3: CAITAEQTDTQYF

V: TRBV5-1
J: TRBJ2-1
CDR3: CASSLVTAGVGNEQFF

V: TRBV5-5
J: TRBJ2-7
CDR3: CASSFRTHEQYF

V: TRBV12-3/TRBV12-4
J: TRBJ1-2
CDR3: CASRPQGARLYGYTF

V: TRBV12-3/TRBV12-4
J: TRBJ2-3
CDR3: CASSFQAAGTDTQYF

V: TRBV6-1
J: TRBJ2-3
CDR3: CASSTQGQADTQYF

V: TRBV29-1
J: TRBJ1-2
CDR3: CSAEVSEGYTF

V: TRBV18
J: TRBJ2-5
CDR3: CASSLLAGAFQETQYF

V: TRBV5-1
J: TRBJ2-1
CDR3: CASSFRRQGLWGSSYNEQFF

V: TRBV12-3/TRBV12-4
J: TRBJ2-7
CDR3: CASSLGRRQYF

V: TRBV20-1
J: TRBJ2-7
CDR3: CSARPRGLTYEQYF

V: TRBV20-1
J: TRBJ2-3
CDR3: CSVQTNTQYF

V: TRBV6-1
J: TRBJ1-1
CDR3: CASIARIGGPSITEAFF

V: TRBV7-2
J: TRBJ2-3
CDR3: CASSQSGTDTLYF

V: TRBV6-1
J: TRBJ2-2
CDR3: CASGLGRNTGELFF

V: TRBV25-1
J: TRBJ2-6
CDR3: CASSEGNRANVLTF

V: TRBV7-9
J: TRBJ2-7
CDR3: CASSFETSGNSMYEQYF

V: TRBV20-1
J: TRBJ1-4
CDR3: CSGRTQGEKLFF

V: TRBV20-1
J: TRBJ2-5
CDR3: CSAHLGETQYF

V: TRBV7-9
J: TRBJ2-7
CDR3: CASSSLTQEQYF

V: TRBV27
J: TRBJ2-2
CDR3: CASKQGAPHTGELFF

V: TRBV29-1
J: TRBJ2-1
CDR3: CSGGLAGGPVFYNEQFF

V: TRBV11-2
J: TRBJ2-1
CDR3: CASSDASYNEQFF

V: TRBV5-1
J: TRBJ2-5
CDR3: CASSLATFGHQETQYF

V: TRBV29-1
J: TRBJ2-1
CDR3: CSVEVPGDYSYNEQFF

V: TRBV5-1
J: TRBJ1-5
CDR3: CASSLGPDFSNQPQHF

V: TRBV12-3/TRBV12-4
J: TRBJ2-3
CDR3: CASSLNRRGLAGTDTQYF

V: TRBV7-9
J: TRBJ1-2
CDR3: CASSSGGIGGYTF

V: TRBV6-1
J: TRBJ2-2
CDR3: CASRPSRGTGELFF

V: TRBV27
J: TRBJ2-2
CDR3: CASSFGLAGESTGELFF

V: TRBV9
J: TRBJ2-2
CDR3: CASSTGLAGGTGELFF

V: TRBV5-1
J: TRBJ2-5
CDR3: CASSLGETQSF

V: TRBV12-3/TRBV12-4
J: TRBJ2-1
CDR3: CASSLLAGSWNEQFF

V: TRBV12-3/TRBV12-4
J: TRBJ1-6
CDR3: CASSTRDKSSYNSPLHF

V: TRBV30
J: TRBJ1-3
CDR3: CAWSVRTVINTIYF